This TCR beta chain came from a study of T-cell reconstitution after alpha-beta-depleted transplantation in children. This clonotype was seen repeatedly, ten times or more. Unique molecular identifiers were used in preparing the TCRbeta library. MiXCR, run by TCRdb on the PCR reads, gives a single entry per CDR3 protein. The sample has fewer than 90,000 distinct CDR3 sequences; about 7% are singletons. There are 15 residues in the CDR3. V was clipped by 4 bases and J by 5 bases; unmatched bases: 7. This TCR came from a human donor who donated a stem cell graft to a child with acute lymphoblastic leukemia. The source material was PBMCs from the stem cell graft donor, sampled from the stem cell graft. The V call is TRBV12-3 or TRBV12-4, the J call TRBJ1-4, with TRBD1 matching 7 bases. The CDR3 sequence is CASSSTTGLNEKLFF. CDR3 nucleotide sequence: TGTGCCAGCAGTTCGACGACAGGGCTGAATGAAAAACTGTTTTTT.